Sequencing of this T cell receptor (beta chain) was carried out in a study of blood T cell repertoires in COVID-19 (dated by TCRdb to 2020 to 2021). Looking at the study overall: Collaborator samples came from the United States, Italy and Spain and covered acute and convalescent phases of COVID-19. The material from the prospective study consisted of cDNA or gDNA derived from T cells, B-cell-depleted T cells, or PBMCs. Subjects who had been exposed to COVID-19, were actively infected with it, or had recovered from it provided the deeply sampled blood TCRbeta repertoires that made up the dataset. A freely available public database, intended as a resource for researchers studying the immune response to SARS-CoV-2, is where the repertoires were released. The samples were drawn from two sources: the first 160 participants of the ongoing ImmuneRACE study, and 1,254 subjects contributed by 6 global collaborators. A de-identified subject ID, COVID-19 status, age in years and sex were almost always included in the sample metadata. Where available, HLA class I and class II types were taken from metadata supplied by the sample provider and were not determined by assay-based typing.

The germline V gene supplies CDR1 MNHEY and CDR2 SVGAGI. V was cut back by 6 bases and J by 4 bases, leaving a gap of 10 bases between them. From the cysteine through the phenylalanine, the CDR3 covers 12 amino acids. Kept here is only the CDR3 DNA, which spans 36 bases and is read in frame from base 1. Of note for this clone: What this receptor recognizes is not known. Base-call qualities are not available, and no considerably larger clone is one nucleotide away.

Beyond this particular receptor, the publication reports: The quantity of clinical and demographic metadata differed by source and by participant and was supplied without curation.

TCRbeta CDR3 regions were amplified from genomic DNA using the immunoSEQ Assay, a bias-controlled multiplex PCR. As for the original processing: Within the assay, amplification of reference gene primers was used to estimate how many nucleated cells each sample contained. Sequence reads were collapsed and filtered to measure the absolute abundance of every unique TCRbeta CDR3 rearrangement. Productive Simpson clonality was computed per sample as the square root of Simpson's diversity index over productive rearrangements. The table was pulled from immuneACCESS by TCRdb, which kept in-frame rearrangements only. Such tables lose some clones; where checked, under half of the loss comes from unresolved V genes, and the rest has no known cause. V and J calls and clone size are those listed in that table; D and trimming were worked out from the DNA. This sample comprises 110,000 or so clones, approximately 91% of them detected only once. The ten largest clones represent less than 8.5% of the sample.

Another Seattle source contributed samples from volunteer blood donors who had recovered from COVID-19. The collaborating institutions used their own protocols to collect whole blood in K2EDTA tubes. For TCRbeta analysis, collaborators shipped samples as frozen whole blood, isolated PBMCs, or DNA extracted from either of those sample types. This clonotype was sampled from a woman in her 70s who had recovered from COVID-19. The sample consisted of peripheral blood. This receptor chain uses TRBV6-5 and TRBJ2-7; the D segment could be TRBD1, given 5 matching bases. The CDR3 reads CASRQAGYEQYF. The DNA sequence is given as TGTGCCAGCAGACAGGCAGGTTACGAGCAGTACTTC.